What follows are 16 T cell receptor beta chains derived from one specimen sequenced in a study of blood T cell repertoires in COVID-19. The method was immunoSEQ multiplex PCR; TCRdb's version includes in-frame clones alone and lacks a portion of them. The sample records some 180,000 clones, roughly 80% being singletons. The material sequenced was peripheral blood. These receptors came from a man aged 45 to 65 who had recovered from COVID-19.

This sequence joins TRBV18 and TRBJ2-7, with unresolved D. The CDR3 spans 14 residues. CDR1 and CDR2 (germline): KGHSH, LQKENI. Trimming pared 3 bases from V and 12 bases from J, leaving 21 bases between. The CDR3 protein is CASSPPLDKSHPYF. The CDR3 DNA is TGTGCCAGCTCACCGCCTCTAGATAAGAGTCACCCGTACTTC. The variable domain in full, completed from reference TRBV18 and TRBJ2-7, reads NAGVMQNPRHLVRRRGQEARLRCSPMKGHSHVYWYRQLPEEGLKFMVYLQKENIIDESGMPKERFSAEFPKEGPSILRIQQVVRGDSAAYFCASSPPLDKSHPYFGPGTRLTVT.

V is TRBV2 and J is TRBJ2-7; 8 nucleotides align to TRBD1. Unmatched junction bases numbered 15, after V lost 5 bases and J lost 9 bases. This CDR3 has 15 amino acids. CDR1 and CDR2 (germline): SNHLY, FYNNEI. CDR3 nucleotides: TGTGCCAGCAGTACCTCCCGGACAGGGAAAGTGGGGCAGTACTTC. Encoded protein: CASSTSRTGKVGQYF.

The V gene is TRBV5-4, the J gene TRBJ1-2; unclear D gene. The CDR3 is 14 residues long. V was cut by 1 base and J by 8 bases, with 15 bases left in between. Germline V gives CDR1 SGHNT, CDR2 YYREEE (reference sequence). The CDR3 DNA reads TGTGCCAGCAGCTTGTTTGGAGGGATAAGAGGCTACACCTTC. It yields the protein CASSLFGGIRGYTF.

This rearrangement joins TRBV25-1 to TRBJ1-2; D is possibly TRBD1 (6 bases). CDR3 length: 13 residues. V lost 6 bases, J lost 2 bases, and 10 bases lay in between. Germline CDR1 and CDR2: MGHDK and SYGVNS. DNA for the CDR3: TGTGCCAGCAGACAGGGTTTAAACTATGGCTACACCTTC. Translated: CASRQGLNYGYTF.

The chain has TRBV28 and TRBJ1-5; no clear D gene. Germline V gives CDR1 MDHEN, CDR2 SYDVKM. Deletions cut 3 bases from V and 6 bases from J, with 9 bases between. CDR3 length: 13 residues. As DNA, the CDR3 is TGTGCCAGCAGTTTCGGTTTCGGTCAGCCCCAGCATTTT. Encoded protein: CASSFGFGQPQHF.

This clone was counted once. The CDR3 sequence: CASSMAEVDPEQFF. DNA for the CDR3: TGTGCCAGTAGTATGGCCGAGGTTGATCCTGAGCAGTTCTTC. The V gene is TRBV19, the J gene TRBJ2-1; no definite D call. Germline V gene data show CDR1 as LNHDA and CDR2 as SQIVND (reference sequence). The V and J ends lost 3 bases and 9 bases respectively, with 15 bases between them. This CDR3 region has 14 residues. Supplemented by reference TRBV19 and TRBJ2-1, the full variable domain reads DGGITQSPKYLFRKEGQNVTLSCEQNLNHDAMYWYRQDPGQGLRLIYYSQIVNDFQKGDIAEGYSVSREKKESFPLTVTSAQKNPTAFYLCASSMAEVDPEQFFGPGTRLTVL.

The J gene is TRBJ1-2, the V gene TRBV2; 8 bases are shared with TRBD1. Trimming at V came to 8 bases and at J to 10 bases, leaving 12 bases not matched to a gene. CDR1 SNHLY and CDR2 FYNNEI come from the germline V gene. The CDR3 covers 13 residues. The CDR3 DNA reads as TGTGCCAGCGGCGACAGGGGCATCACCGCCTACACCTTC. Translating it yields CASGDRGITAYTF.

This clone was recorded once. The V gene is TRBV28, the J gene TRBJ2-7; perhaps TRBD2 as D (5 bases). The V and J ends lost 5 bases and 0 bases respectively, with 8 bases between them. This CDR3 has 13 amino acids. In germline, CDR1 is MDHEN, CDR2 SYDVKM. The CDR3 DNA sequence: TGTGCCAGCAGTGCTAGCATCTCCTACGAGCAGTACTTC. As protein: CASSASISYEQYF.

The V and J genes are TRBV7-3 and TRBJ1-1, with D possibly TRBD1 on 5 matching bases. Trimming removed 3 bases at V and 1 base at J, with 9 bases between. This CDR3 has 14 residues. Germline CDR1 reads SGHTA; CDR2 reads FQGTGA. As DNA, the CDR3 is TGTGCCAGCAGCTTGGGGGGGACGAACACTGAAGCTTTCTTT. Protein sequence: CASSLGGTNTEAFF.

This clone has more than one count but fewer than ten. CDR3 region: CASSQAGGKVEKLFF. CDR3 in DNA: TGCGCCAGCAGCCAGGCGGGAGGGAAGGTTGAAAAACTGTTTTTT. V is TRBV4-1 and J is TRBJ1-4; D call uncertain. V lost 3 bases and J lost 7, with 15 bases in between. Per the germline V gene, CDR1 is MGHRA and CDR2 is YSYEKL. This CDR3 is built from 15 residues.

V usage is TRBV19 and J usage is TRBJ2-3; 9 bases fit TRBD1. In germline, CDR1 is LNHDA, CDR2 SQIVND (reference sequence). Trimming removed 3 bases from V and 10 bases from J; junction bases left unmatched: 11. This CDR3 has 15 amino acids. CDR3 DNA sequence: TGTGCCAGTAGTATCCCGGGACAGGGAACAGGCGCGCAGTATTTT. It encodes CASSIPGQGTGAQYF.

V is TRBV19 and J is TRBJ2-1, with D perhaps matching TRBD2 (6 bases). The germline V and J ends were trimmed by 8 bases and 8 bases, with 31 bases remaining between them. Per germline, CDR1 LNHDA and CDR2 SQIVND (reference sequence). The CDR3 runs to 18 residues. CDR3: CASLPSVGGGTPFYEQFF. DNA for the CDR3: TGTGCCAGTCTTCCCTCCGTGGGGGGAGGAACCCCTTTTTATGAGCAGTTCTTC.

This CDR3 is CASSQSLARNTGELFF. CDR3 nucleotides: TGTGCCAGCAGCCAATCTCTAGCGAGGAACACCGGGGAGCTGTTTTTT. The chain couples TRBV4-2 to TRBJ2-2; possible D gene TRBD2, 6 bases. The V end was cut by 2 bases, the J end by 1 base, with 11 bases between. Germline loops: CDR1 LGHNA, CDR2 YNFKEQ. The CDR3 totals 16 residues.

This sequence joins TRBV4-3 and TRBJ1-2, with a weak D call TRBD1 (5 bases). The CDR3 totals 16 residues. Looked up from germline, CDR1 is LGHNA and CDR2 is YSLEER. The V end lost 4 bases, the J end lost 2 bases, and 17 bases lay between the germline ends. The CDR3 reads CASSRGLGQHNYGYTF. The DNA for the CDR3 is TGCGCCAGCAGCCGAGGACTAGGACAACACAACTATGGCTACACCTTC.

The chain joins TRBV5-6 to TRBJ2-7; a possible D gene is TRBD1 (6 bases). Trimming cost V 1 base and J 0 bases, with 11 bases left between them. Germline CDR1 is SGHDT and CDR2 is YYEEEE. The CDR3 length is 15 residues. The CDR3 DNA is TGTGCCAGCAGCTTGTGGCAGGGGTACTCCTACGAGCAGTACTTC. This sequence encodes CASSLWQGYSYEQYF.

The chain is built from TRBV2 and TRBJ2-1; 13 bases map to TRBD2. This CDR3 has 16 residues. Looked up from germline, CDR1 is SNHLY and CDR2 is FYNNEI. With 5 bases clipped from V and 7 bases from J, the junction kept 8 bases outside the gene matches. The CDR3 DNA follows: TGTGCCAGCAGTCCTCGGACTAGCGGGAGAGGGAATGAGCAGTTCTTC. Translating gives CASSPRTSGRGNEQFF.